This TCR beta chain was retrieved from a study of T cell responses to AZD1222 COVID-19 vaccine. About this clone itself: Its antigen is not known.

Here immunoSEQ multiplex PCR was the method, and the copy in TCRdb shows in-frame clones only, minus some. The table has 150,000 to 200,000 clones, roughly 89% seen once. Study conclusions and caveats: Repertoire sampling occurred only after the peak T cell response. Vaccine-associated CD4 TCRs ranged over spike, dominating at 160-218 and 743-854. Clonal diversity may have been underestimated in mostly white British donors. Two AZD1222 doses significantly raised spike-specific TCR breadth and depth over controls.

V was cut by 1 base and J by 0 bases, with 10 bases left in between. CDR1 is MGHRA and CDR2 is YSYEKL in the germline V gene. The CDR3 length is 16 residues. The V call is TRBV4-1, the J call TRBJ1-5; D is uncertain. This specimen was peripheral blood, taken on day 0 of AZD1222 vaccination. The sequence was collected from an adult in good health. The CDR3 nucleotides read TGCGCCAGCAGCCAAGTAGGAACCAGTAGCAATCAGCCCCAGCATTTT. It specifies CASSQVGTSSNQPQHF.